Listed here are 24 T cell receptor beta chains from one sample, sequenced in a study of cytomegalovirus exposure and HLA in healthy donors. This PCR relied on a set of 60 Vbeta primers and 13 Jbeta primers. Only in-frame clones appear in the TCRdb table, and some are missing; sequencing was by immunoSEQ multiplex PCR. The sample consists of under 200,000 clones, roughly 80% of them appearing once. Material for sequencing was PBMCs. The receptors come from a man in his forties in good health and CMV-seropositive.

This clone was counted a few times. The chain is built from TRBV4-2 and TRBJ2-3; 9 bases line up with TRBD1. V dropped 3 bases and J dropped 3; count of bases not matched to a gene: 7. Germline values: CDR1 LGHNA, CDR2 YNFKEQ. The CDR3 is 16 residues long. As DNA, the CDR3 is TGTGCCAGCAGCCACTGGGGACAGGGCGGAACAGATACGCAGTATTTT. This sequence encodes CASSHWGQGGTDTQYF.

The rearrangement uses TRBV7-3 and TRBJ1-3; 9 nucleotides match TRBD1. CDR3 length: 14 amino acids. V dropped 6 bases and J dropped 6; count of bases not matched to a gene: 6. In germline, CDR1 is SGHTA, CDR2 FQGTGA. CDR3 loop: CASRLGTGQNTIYF. The CDR3 DNA follows: TGTGCCAGCAGACTCGGGACAGGGCAAAACACCATATATTTT.

J is TRBJ2-2 and V is TRBV28; D call uncertain. This CDR3 spans 15 amino acids. V was clipped by 6 bases and J by 6 bases, with 17 bases between them. Germline V gives CDR1 MDHEN, CDR2 SYDVKM. The CDR3: CASSPDIGVSGELFF. The CDR3 DNA is TGTGCCAGCAGCCCCGACATAGGCGTCTCCGGGGAGCTGTTTTTT.

The CDR3 loop reads CASSVNSDTEAFF. CDR3 in DNA: TGTGCCAGCAGTGTTAATAGCGACACTGAAGCTTTCTTT. V usage is TRBV27 and J usage is TRBJ1-1; no definite D call. The CDR3 runs 13 residues. CDR1 MNHEY and CDR2 SMNVEV come from the germline V gene (reference sequence). Trimming shortened V by 5 bases and J by 3 bases, and 10 bases separated the two germline ends.

The chain couples TRBV19 to TRBJ2-1; 10 bases line up with TRBD1. Germline CDR1 is LNHDA and CDR2 is SQIVND (reference sequence). This CDR3 comprises 17 residues. Unmatched junction bases numbered 6, after V lost 4 bases and J lost 0 bases. The DNA for the CDR3 is TGTGCCAGTAGTACCCAGACAGGGGGCGCCTCCTACAATGAGCAGTTCTTC. Protein sequence: CASSTQTGGASYNEQFF.

Note on this clone: The junction departs from germline at one end; a sequencing error may be responsible. This chain links TRBV4-2 with TRBJ1-6; D is unclear. The CDR3 extends over 16 amino acids. The germline CDR1 and CDR2 sequences are LGHNA and YNFKEQ. The CDR3 loop reads CASRQGGSSYNSPLHF. The CDR3 DNA is TGTGCCAGCAGGCAAGGAGGAAGCTCCTATAATTCACCCCTCCACTTT.

This clone was observed a few times. The CDR3 region is CATSGGGNYGYTF. CDR3 bases: TGTGCCACCAGCGGCGGCGGAAACTATGGCTACACCTTC. The chain links TRBV15 to TRBJ1-2, with no clear D. Germline V gene lookup returns CDR1 LNHNV and CDR2 YYDKDF (reference sequence). V lost 5 bases, J lost 2 bases, and 9 bases lay in between. CDR3 length: 13 residues.

The chain is built from TRBV7-6 and TRBJ2-1; TRBD1 aligns across 11 bases. This CDR3 is built from 15 residues. V lost 4 bases and J lost 7; bases outside the gene matches: 6. The germline CDR1 and CDR2 sequences are SGHVS and FNYEAQ. The CDR3 DNA sequence: TGTGCCAGCAGCTCGTCGGGACAGGGGGTAAATGAGCAGTTCTTC. It encodes CASSSSGQGVNEQFF.

The rearrangement joins TRBV5-1 to TRBJ2-1; 11 bases match TRBD2. Trimming cost V 4 bases and J 6 bases; bases outside gene matches: 3. There are 14 residues in the CDR3. CDR1 and CDR2 from the germline V gene are SGHRS and YFSETQ. The CDR3 is CASSISGRGNEQFF. The CDR3 region has the DNA TGCGCCAGCAGCATTAGCGGGAGGGGCAATGAGCAGTTCTTC. The complete variable domain, with remaining parts taken from reference TRBV5-1 and TRBJ2-1, reads KAGVTQTPRYLIKTRGQQVTLSCSPISGHRSVSWYQQTPGQGLQFLFEYFSETQRNKGNFPGRFSGRQFSNSRSEMNVSTLELGDSALYLCASSISGRGNEQFFGPGTRLTVL.

The chain carries TRBV6-5 and TRBJ2-2; a weak D match, TRBD1 (6 bases). Germline-derived CDR1 and CDR2 are MNHEY and SVGAGI. The V end was cut by 7 bases, the J end by 1 base, with 10 bases between. The CDR3 totals 14 residues. The chain's CDR3 is CASIWGQNTGELFF. In DNA, the CDR3 is TGTGCCAGCATTTGGGGGCAGAACACCGGGGAGCTGTTTTTT.

V is TRBV6-4 and J is TRBJ2-7; tentatively, D is TRBD1 (5 bases). The CDR3 spans 15 residues. Germline CDR1 reads MRHNA; CDR2 reads SNTAGT. Trimming took 5 bases from V and 1 from J, leaving 15 bases between them. CDR3 region: CASSSMTDGSYEQYF. CDR3 nucleotides: TGTGCCAGCAGTTCTATGACAGATGGGTCCTACGAGCAGTACTTC.

The J gene is TRBJ2-7, the V gene TRBV6-1, with TRBD2 matching 7 bases. There are 14 residues in the CDR3. Germline assignment: CDR1 MNHNS and CDR2 SASEGT. Germline trimming cut 2 bases from V and 3 bases from J; bases unmatched to any gene: 4. The CDR3 DNA reads as TGTGCCAGCAGTGAACGGGGGGAGGACTACGAGCAGTACTTC. Protein sequence: CASSERGEDYEQYF.

The V call is TRBV18, the J call TRBJ2-7, with D maybe TRBD1 (6 bases). V lost 5 bases and J lost 2, with 10 bases in between. The CDR3 has 13 amino acids. Germline lookup yields CDR1 KGHSH and CDR2 LQKENI. Here the CDR3 reads CASSEQGPYEQYF. In nucleotides, the CDR3 is TGTGCCAGCTCAGAACAGGGCCCCTACGAGCAGTACTTC.

This chain links TRBV25-1 with TRBJ1-3, with D uncertain. Between the trimmed V and J ends, which lost 2 bases and 0 bases, there was a span of 5 bases. The CDR3 runs to 14 residues. Germline V gene sequence: CDR1 MGHDK, CDR2 SYGVNS. Written as DNA, the CDR3 is TGTGCCAGCAGTGAAAACAGCTCTGGAAACACCATATATTTT. This translates into CASSENSSGNTIYF.

This chain joins TRBV7-9 and TRBJ2-2; 10 bases map to TRBD1. This CDR3 is built from 16 residues. V was clipped by 6 bases and J by 1 base; unmatched bases: 5. Germline-derived CDR1 and CDR2 are SEHNR and FQNEAQ (reference sequence). As DNA, the CDR3 is TGTGCCAGCAGTCCGGGACAGGGGCGGAACACCGGGGAGCTGTTTTTT. It encodes CASSPGQGRNTGELFF.

This chain uses TRBV9 with TRBJ2-3; 16 bases line up with TRBD2. Germline V gene data show CDR1 as SGDLS and CDR2 as YYNGEE. The CDR3 runs to 18 residues. V lost 4 bases and J lost 4; bases outside the gene matches: 9. CDR3 residues: CASSPGTSGGAGPDTQYF. The CDR3 nucleotides read TGTGCCAGCAGCCCCGGGACTAGCGGGGGGGCGGGGCCAGATACGCAGTATTTT.

This rearrangement joins TRBV30 to TRBJ2-6; D unresolved. This CDR3 has 16 residues. V was pared by 3 bases and J by 0 bases, with 12 bases between. Per the germline V gene, CDR1 is GTSNPN and CDR2 is SVGIG (reference sequence). The DNA of the CDR3 is TGTGCCTGGAGAGGTAGGAGTTACTCTGGGGCCAACGTCCTGACTTTC. Its translation is CAWRGRSYSGANVLTF.

The genes are TRBV10-3 and TRBJ2-7; maybe TRBD2 (5 bases). The CDR3 covers 12 residues. Trimming took 4 bases from V and 2 from J, leaving 6 bases between them. Germline lookup yields CDR1 ENHRY and CDR2 SYGVKD. The chain's CDR3 is CAISAGTYEQYF. For the CDR3, the DNA is TGTGCCATCAGTGCGGGAACCTACGAGCAGTACTTC.

The chain is built from TRBV9 and TRBJ2-1; 8 bases line up with TRBD1. CDR1 SGDLS and CDR2 YYNGEE come from the germline V gene. The CDR3 has 15 residues. Trimming at V came to 1 base and at J to 5 bases, leaving 5 bases not matched to a gene. The CDR3 sequence: CASSVLSDRDNEQFF. The CDR3 DNA sequence: TGTGCCAGCAGCGTACTTTCGGACAGGGACAATGAGCAGTTCTTC. Variable domain in full (rest from reference TRBV9 and TRBJ2-1): DSGVTQTPKHLITATGQRVTLRCSPRSGDLSVYWYQQSLDQGLQFLIQYYNGEERAKGNILERFSAQQFPDLHSELNLSSLELGDSALYFCASSVLSDRDNEQFFGPGTRLTVL.

J is TRBJ1-2 and V is TRBV19, with 9 bases identical to TRBD1. The ends lost 4 bases at V and 5 bases at J; junction bases unmatched: 11. Germline lookup yields CDR1 LNHDA and CDR2 SQIVND (reference sequence). CDR3 length: 16 residues. CDR3: CASSKQGALIPYGYTF. CDR3 nucleotides: TGTGCCAGTAGTAAACAGGGGGCGCTTATACCATATGGCTACACCTTC. Based on the CDR3 plus reference TRBV19 and TRBJ1-2, the full variable domain is DGGITQSPKYLFRKEGQNVTLSCEQNLNHDAMYWYRQDPGQGLRLIYYSQIVNDFQKGDIAEGYSVSREKKESFPLTVTSAQKNPTAFYLCASSKQGALIPYGYTFGSGTRLTVV.

CDR3 amino acids: CASSIVPSGRAVEQFF. The CDR3 coding sequence is TGTGCCAGTAGTATAGTCCCTAGCGGGAGGGCGGTTGAGCAGTTCTTC. The V and J genes are TRBV19 and TRBJ2-1, with 12 nucleotides matching TRBD2. Losses at the gene ends were 1 base for V and 9 bases for J; bases not matched to a gene: 7. CDR1 is LNHDA, CDR2 SQIVND, per germline (reference sequence). The CDR3 has 16 residues.

The chain employs TRBV4-2 and TRBJ2-3; D remains unclear. Germline assignment: CDR1 LGHNA and CDR2 YNFKEQ. The V end was cut by 0 bases, the J end by 10 bases, with 14 bases between. The CDR3 is 14 amino acids. CDR3 loop: CASSQDLGAWPQYF. Here the CDR3 DNA reads TGTGCCAGCAGCCAAGATCTTGGAGCGTGGCCGCAGTATTTT.

This rearrangement joins TRBV11-3 to TRBJ2-3; D not resolved. The CDR3 spans 14 residues. V gave up 1 base and J gave up 0 bases, with 5 bases separating them. CDR1 SGHNT and CDR2 YENEEA come from the germline V gene. In DNA, the CDR3 is TGTGCCAGCAGCTTAGGGCTCAGCACAGATACGCAGTATTTT. It translates to CASSLGLSTDTQYF.

V usage is TRBV7-3 and J usage is TRBJ2-2, with 7 bases that match TRBD2. J gave up 9 bases and V 5 bases, and 18 bases lay outside the gene matches. Germline CDR1 SGHTA, CDR2 FQGTGA. There are 17 residues in the CDR3. The CDR3 reads CASSPTGEGGPRRELFF. CDR3 coding DNA: TGTGCCAGCAGCCCCACCGGGGAGGGAGGTCCCAGGAGGGAGCTGTTTTTT.